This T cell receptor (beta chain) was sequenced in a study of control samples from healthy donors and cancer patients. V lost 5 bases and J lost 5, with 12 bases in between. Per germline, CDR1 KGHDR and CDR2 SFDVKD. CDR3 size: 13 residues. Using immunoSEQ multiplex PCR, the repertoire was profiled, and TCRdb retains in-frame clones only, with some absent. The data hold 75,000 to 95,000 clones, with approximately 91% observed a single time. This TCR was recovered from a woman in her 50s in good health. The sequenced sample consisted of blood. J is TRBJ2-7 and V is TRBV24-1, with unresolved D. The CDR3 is CATSALDRDEQYF. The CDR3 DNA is TGTGCCACCAGTGCCCTAGACCGGGACGAGCAGTACTTC.